These 8 T cell receptor beta chains were all obtained from the same sample, sequenced in a study of cytomegalovirus exposure and HLA in healthy donors. PCR primers comprised 60 Vbeta and 13 Jbeta primers. The protocol was immunoSEQ multiplex PCR, while the TCRdb copy is restricted to in-frame clones and leaves out a portion. The repertoire holds fewer than 200,000 clones, around 79% seen once, with around 0.97% in the top ten. Sequenced: PBMCs. The source is a woman aged 50 to 65 in good health and CMV-seropositive.

V gene TRBV28 combines with J gene TRBJ1-2, with TRBD1 as a possible D gene (5 bases). From germline, CDR1 is MDHEN and CDR2 SYDVKM. V was shortened by 8 bases and J by 4 bases, with 14 bases between the two germline ends. The CDR3 length is 13 residues. The CDR3 protein is CASEISGRYGYTF. CDR3 bases: TGTGCCAGCGAAATTTCAGGGCGCTATGGCTACACCTTC.

This clone was recorded only once. The chain couples TRBV5-1 to TRBJ2-7; no clear D. Germline CDR1 SGHRS, CDR2 YFSETQ. V gave up 4 bases and J gave up 2 bases, with 10 bases separating them. This CDR3 is built from 13 residues. The CDR3 DNA sequence: TGCGCCAGCAGCGGGCACAGAACCTACGAGCAGTACTTC. As protein: CASSGHRTYEQYF.

The sample holds one count of this clone. The genes are TRBV6-5 and TRBJ1-4; D is unclear. Germline V lookup: CDR1 MNHEY, CDR2 SVGAGI. V lost 3 bases to trimming and J lost 7 bases, with 6 bases between them. This CDR3 comprises 12 residues. The CDR3 region is CASSYGGEKLFF. Written as DNA, the CDR3 is TGTGCCAGCAGTTATGGCGGTGAAAAACTGTTTTTT.

The J gene is TRBJ2-7, the V gene TRBV14; tentatively, D is TRBD1 (5 bases). Germline lookup yields CDR1 SGHDN and CDR2 FVKESK. The V gene lost 1 base and the J gene lost 0 bases, with 22 bases spanning the gap. CDR3 length: 19 amino acids. CDR3 region: CASSQGWGSPSAFSYEQYF. CDR3 coding DNA: TGTGCCAGCAGCCAAGGATGGGGCAGTCCATCAGCTTTCTCCTACGAGCAGTACTTC.

This clone was recorded once. V gene TRBV18 combines with J gene TRBJ1-4; tentative D call: TRBD1 (5 bases). Trimming shortened V by 2 bases and J by 7 bases, and 14 bases separated the two germline ends. The CDR3 consists of 15 residues. Germline V gives CDR1 KGHSH, CDR2 LQKENI. The CDR3 DNA reads TGTGCCAGCTCACCAACAGGCCGGGGAGGTGAAAAACTGTTTTTT. Translating gives CASSPTGRGGEKLFF.

The chain recombines TRBV18 with TRBJ1-1; D is unresolved. The V end lost 3 bases, the J end lost 0 bases, and 17 bases lay between the germline ends. Germline V gene lookup returns CDR1 KGHSH and CDR2 LQKENI. The length of the CDR3 is 17 residues. The CDR3 here is CASSPYSSGKMNTEAFF. The CDR3 DNA follows: TGTGCCAGCTCACCGTACTCGAGCGGGAAAATGAACACTGAAGCTTTCTTT.

This chain uses TRBV19 with TRBJ2-7; TRBD2 aligns across 7 bases. V trimming: 3 bases; J trimming: 0 bases; junction bases outside the gene matches: 5. The CDR3 contains 15 residues. Germline V CDR1 and CDR2: LNHDA, SQIVND (reference sequence). CDR3: CASSISGGRSYEQYF. CDR3 coding DNA: TGTGCCAGTAGTATCTCGGGAGGCCGCTCCTACGAGCAGTACTTC.

The chain joins TRBV14 to TRBJ1-6; D is unresolved. Germline V lookup: CDR1 SGHDN, CDR2 FVKESK. This CDR3 has 17 residues. V gave up 3 bases and J gave up 3 bases, with 15 bases separating them. The CDR3 DNA sequence: TGTGCCAGCAGCCATGGCGGTGCAACCCTCTATAATTCACCCCTCCACTTT. Amino acids: CASSHGGATLYNSPLHF. The whole variable domain, remainder taken from reference TRBV14 and TRBJ1-6, is EAGVTQFPSHSVIEKGQTVTLRCDPISGHDNLYWYRRVMGKEIKFLLHFVKESKQDESGMPNNRFLAERTGGTYSTLKVQPAELEDSGVYFCASSHGGATLYNSPLHFGNGTRLTVT.